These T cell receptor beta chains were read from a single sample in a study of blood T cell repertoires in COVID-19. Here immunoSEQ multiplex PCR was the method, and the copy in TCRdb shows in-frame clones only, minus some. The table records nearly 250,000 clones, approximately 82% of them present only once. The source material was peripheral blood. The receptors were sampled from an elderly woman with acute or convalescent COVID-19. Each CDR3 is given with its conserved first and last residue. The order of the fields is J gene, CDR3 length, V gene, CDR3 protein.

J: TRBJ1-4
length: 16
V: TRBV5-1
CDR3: CASSSRTGGRGEKLFF

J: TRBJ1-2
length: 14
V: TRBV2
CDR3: CASSDARVNYGYTF

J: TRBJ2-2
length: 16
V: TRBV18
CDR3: CASSPRTSGTTGELFF

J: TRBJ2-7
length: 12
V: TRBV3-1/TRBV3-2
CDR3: CASSQTTYEQYF

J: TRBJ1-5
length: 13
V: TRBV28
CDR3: CASSGQGRQPQHF

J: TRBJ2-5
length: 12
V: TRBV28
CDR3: CASSSPQGTQYF

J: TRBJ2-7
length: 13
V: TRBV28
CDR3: CASSLQVYYEQYF

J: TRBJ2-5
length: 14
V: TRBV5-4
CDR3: CASRPPGGQETQYF

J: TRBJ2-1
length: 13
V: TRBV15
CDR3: CATSSGVYNEQFF

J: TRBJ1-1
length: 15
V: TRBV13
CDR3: CASSFRERGNTEAFF

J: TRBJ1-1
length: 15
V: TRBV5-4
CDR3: CASSLIQGRSTEAFF

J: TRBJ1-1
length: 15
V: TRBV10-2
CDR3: CASIAGRRESTEAFF

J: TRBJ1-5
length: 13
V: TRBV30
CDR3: CAWSVQDRQPQHF

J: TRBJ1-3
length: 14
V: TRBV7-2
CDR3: CASSLGTGGNTFYF

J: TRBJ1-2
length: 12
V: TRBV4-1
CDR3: CASSFDREGYTF

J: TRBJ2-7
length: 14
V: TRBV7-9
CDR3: CASSSTTVTYEQYF

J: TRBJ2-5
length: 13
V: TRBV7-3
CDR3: CASSAPSSGTQYF

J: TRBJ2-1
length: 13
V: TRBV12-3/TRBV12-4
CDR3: CASSYRQGNEQFF

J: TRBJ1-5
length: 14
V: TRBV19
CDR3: CASSSGTGNQPQHF

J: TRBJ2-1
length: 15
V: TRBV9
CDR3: CASSGTSGRYDEQFF

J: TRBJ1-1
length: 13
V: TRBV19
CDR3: CASTLYGNTEAFF

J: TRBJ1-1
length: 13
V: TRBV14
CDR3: CASSQGMNTEAFF

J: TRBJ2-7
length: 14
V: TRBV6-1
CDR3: CASSDQQGPYEQYF

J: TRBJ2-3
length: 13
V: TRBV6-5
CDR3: CASTRGSTDTQYF

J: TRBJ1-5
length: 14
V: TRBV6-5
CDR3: CASSLERGNQPQHF

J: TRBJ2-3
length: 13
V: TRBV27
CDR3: CASSLKRADTQYF

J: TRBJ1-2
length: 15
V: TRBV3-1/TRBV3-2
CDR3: CASSHVGTGKRSYTF

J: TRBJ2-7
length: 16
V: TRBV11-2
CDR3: CASSPRQGLTSYEQYF

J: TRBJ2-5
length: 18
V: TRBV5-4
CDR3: CASSPSGLAGVRQETQYF

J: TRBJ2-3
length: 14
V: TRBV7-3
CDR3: CASSLGTALDTQYF

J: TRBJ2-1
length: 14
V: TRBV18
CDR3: CASSQLPGDNEQFF

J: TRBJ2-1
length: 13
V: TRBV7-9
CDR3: CASSLVGDNEQFF

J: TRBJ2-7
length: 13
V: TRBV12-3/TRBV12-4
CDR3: CASSLAGDYEQYF

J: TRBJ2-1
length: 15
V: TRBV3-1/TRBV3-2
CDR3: CASRQRKCGSEEQFF

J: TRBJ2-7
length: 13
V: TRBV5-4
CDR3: CASSSPDGDEQYF

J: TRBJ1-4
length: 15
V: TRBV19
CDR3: CASSLRGRENEKLFF